The source of this T cell receptor beta chain is a study of blood T cell repertoires in COVID-19. Study-wide background: Sites across the United States, Italy and Spain contributed samples from acute and convalescent COVID-19.

Participants were aged about 18 to 100 years from around 25 US areas. Generated by immunoSEQ multiplex PCR, the TCRdb table keeps only in-frame clones and is missing some. The data hold approximately 220,000 clones, with 80% to 90% observed a single time. Germline CDR1 and CDR2: MDHEN and SYDVKM. This CDR3 region has 16 residues. V was cut by 4 bases and J by 0 bases, with 15 bases left in between. Input material: PBMCs or T cells enriched from blood (not recorded which). The receptor comes from a woman aged 18-29 years in a cohort exposed to, infected with or recovered from COVID-19 (not recorded which). V is TRBV28 and J is TRBJ1-2, with D perhaps TRBD1 (6 bases). CDR3 nucleotide sequence: TGTGCCAGCAGTTCCCACGGGCAGGGGACTAACTATGGCTACACCTTC. Residues: CASSSHGQGTNYGYTF.